Listed here are 20 T cell receptor beta chains from one sample, sequenced in a study of T cell responses to AZD1222 COVID-19 vaccine. Profiling relied on immunoSEQ multiplex PCR, and the TCRdb table lists in-frame clones only, not all of them. The table records some 150,000 clones, 85% to 90% of them present only once. This specimen was peripheral blood, taken 28 days after the second AZD1222 dose. The receptor set was obtained from an adult who received the AZD1222 COVID-19 vaccine.

The CDR3 region is CASSLSASYEQYF. Written as DNA, the CDR3 is TGTGCCAGCAGTTTGTCAGCCTCCTACGAGCAGTACTTC. The rearrangement joins TRBV12-3 or TRBV12-4 to TRBJ2-7; unclear D gene. Trimming took off 3 bases at V and 0 bases at J, with 6 bases between the two ends. The CDR3 spans 13 residues.

This clone was picked up a small number of times. This sequence joins TRBV30 and TRBJ1-5, with no clear D. This CDR3 comprises 13 residues. Germline CDR1 and CDR2: GTSNPN and SVGIG (reference sequence). V gave up 3 bases and J gave up 0 bases, with 6 bases separating them. This CDR3 is CAWRRDSNQPQHF. The CDR3 DNA sequence: TGTGCCTGGAGGAGAGATAGCAATCAGCCCCAGCATTTT. The whole variable domain, filled in from reference TRBV30 and TRBJ1-5, reads SQTIHQWPATLVQPVGSPLSLECTVEGTSNPNLYWYRQAAGRGLQLLFYSVGIGQISSEVPQNLSASRPQDRQFILSSKKLLLSDSGFYLCAWRRDSNQPQHFGDGTRLSIL.

V gene TRBV9 combines with J gene TRBJ1-1, with 7 bases fitting TRBD1. In germline, CDR1 is SGDLS, CDR2 YYNGEE. J gave up 4 bases and V 0 bases, and 3 bases lay outside the gene matches. The CDR3 extends over 14 amino acids. CDR3 DNA sequence: TGTGCCAGCAGCGTAGCGCCAGGGGGCACTGAAGCTTTCTTT. It translates to CASSVAPGGTEAFF.

The count of this clone is one. J is TRBJ1-2 and V is TRBV7-9; D might be TRBD1 (5 bases). CDR1 SEHNR and CDR2 FQNEAQ come from the germline V gene (reference sequence). Trimming removed 5 bases at V and 8 bases at J, with 18 bases between. The CDR3 sequence is 14 residues long. CDR3 amino acids: CASSQEGKTGGYTF. In DNA, the CDR3 is TGTGCCAGCAGCCAAGAGGGGAAGACGGGCGGCTACACCTTC.

The V and J genes are TRBV10-1 and TRBJ2-3; 14 nucleotides align to TRBD2. Trimming at V came to 6 bases and at J to 2 bases, leaving 7 bases not matched to a gene. CDR3 length: 17 residues. Germline V gene lookup returns CDR1 WNHNN and CDR2 SYGVQD (reference sequence). The CDR3 DNA is TGCGCCAGCAGGCGCGGGACTAGCGGGAGTTTCACAGATACGCAGTATTTT. Protein product: CASRRGTSGSFTDTQYF.

J is TRBJ1-6 and V is TRBV6-5, with 8 bases fitting TRBD1. Germline CDR1 is MNHEY and CDR2 is SVGAGI. The CDR3 is made up of 13 amino acids. J gave up 8 bases and V 8 bases, and 5 bases lay outside the gene matches. The CDR3 here is CASRTGSDSPLHF. In DNA, the CDR3 is TGTGCCAGCCGGACAGGGTCGGATTCACCCCTCCACTTT.

The rearrangement joins TRBV27 to TRBJ2-6, with 7 bases lining up with TRBD1. V was clipped by 3 bases and J by 4 bases; unmatched bases: 9. The germline gives CDR1 MNHEY, CDR2 SMNVEV (reference sequence). The CDR3 totals 17 residues. As DNA, the CDR3 is TGTGCCAGCAGTTTGGACAGGTACCCCCCGGGGGCCAACGTCCTGACTTTC. It specifies CASSLDRYPPGANVLTF.

Only one count was recorded for this clone. V is TRBV19 and J is TRBJ2-5; 7 bases match TRBD2. Germline V gives CDR1 LNHDA, CDR2 SQIVND (reference sequence). CDR3 length: 13 amino acids. Germline trimming cut 6 bases from V and 7 bases from J; bases unmatched to any gene: 8. DNA for the CDR3: TGTGCCAGTAGGGCCAGCGGGGACGGGACCCAGTACTTC. Amino acid sequence: CASRASGDGTQYF.

In its sample, this clone was seen a few times. The sample has other DNA sequences that encode this CDR3 too. The CDR3 loop is CASSLEGGSYNEQFF. The DNA of the CDR3 is TGCGCCAGCAGCTTGGAGGGGGGATCCTACAATGAGCAGTTCTTC. The chain combines TRBV5-1 with TRBJ2-1; the D call may be TRBD1 or TRBD2 (6 bases each). The V end was cut by 0 bases, the J end by 1 base, with 8 bases between. The CDR3 covers 15 residues. CDR1 is SGHRS and CDR2 is YFSETQ in the germline V gene. The entire variable domain, with the rest obtained from reference TRBV5-1 and TRBJ2-1, is as follows: KAGVTQTPRYLIKTRGQQVTLSCSPISGHRSVSWYQQTPGQGLQFLFEYFSETQRNKGNFPGRFSGRQFSNSRSEMNVSTLELGDSALYLCASSLEGGSYNEQFFGPGTRLTVL.

This chain links TRBV11-2 with TRBJ2-7, with D hard to call. The V gene lost 5 bases and the J gene lost 2 bases, with 10 bases spanning the gap. The CDR3 extends over 13 amino acids. Looked up from germline, CDR1 is SGHAT and CDR2 is FQNNGV. CDR3 DNA sequence: TGTGCCAGCAGCCCGTGGATCCCCTACGAGCAGTACTTC. It encodes CASSPWIPYEQYF.

V gene TRBV9 combines with J gene TRBJ2-7; D perhaps matches TRBD1 (6 bases). The CDR3 consists of 13 residues. Trimming cost V 4 bases and J 2 bases, with 10 bases left between them. Germline loops: CDR1 SGDLS, CDR2 YYNGEE. Written as DNA, the CDR3 is TGTGCCAGCAGCTATAGACAGGCCTACGAGCAGTACTTC. Residues: CASSYRQAYEQYF.

The chain recombines TRBV11-3 with TRBJ2-1; the D gene is possibly TRBD2 (6 bases). Trimming removed 5 bases from V and 5 bases from J, with 19 bases in between. Germline CDR1 reads SGHNT; CDR2 reads YENEEA. The CDR3 length is 16 residues. The DNA of the CDR3 is TGTGCCAGCAGCATGGGGACTTACTTCCCCAACAATGAGCAGTTCTTC. The encoded protein is CASSMGTYFPNNEQFF.

This chain links TRBV30 with TRBJ1-5, with a tentative D call TRBD1 (5 bases). V was pared by 3 bases and J by 6 bases, with 18 bases between. Germline CDR1 and CDR2: GTSNPN and SVGIG (reference sequence). CDR3 length equals 15 residues. CDR3 protein: CAWSAGGGSGQPQHF. In DNA form, the CDR3 reads TGTGCCTGGAGCGCCGGGGGGGGTTCGGGTCAGCCCCAGCATTTT. Complete variable domain (other parts from reference TRBV30 and TRBJ1-5): SQTIHQWPATLVQPVGSPLSLECTVEGTSNPNLYWYRQAAGRGLQLLFYSVGIGQISSEVPQNLSASRPQDRQFILSSKKLLLSDSGFYLCAWSAGGGSGQPQHFGDGTRLSIL.

This clone occurred once. V gene TRBV6-4 combines with J gene TRBJ1-2; unclear D gene. Trimming removed 2 bases at V and 2 bases at J, with 0 bases between. Germline V gene data show CDR1 as MRHNA and CDR2 as SNTAGT. CDR3 length: 11 residues. CDR3 nucleotide sequence: TGTGCCAGCAGTGACAACTATGGCTACACCTTC. Amino acids: CASSDNYGYTF.

The chain uses TRBV6-5 and TRBJ1-3; no reliable D call. CDR3 length: 11 amino acids. Looked up from germline, CDR1 is MNHEY and CDR2 is SVGAGI. Trimming shortened V by 6 bases and J by 3 bases, and 3 bases separated the two germline ends. CDR3 region: CASRIGNTIYF. The CDR3 DNA sequence: TGTGCCAGCAGGATTGGAAACACCATATATTTT.

The chain uses TRBV19 and TRBJ1-2; 8 nucleotides match TRBD1. This CDR3 has 16 residues. Looked up from germline, CDR1 is LNHDA and CDR2 is SQIVND (reference sequence). The J segment lost 5 bases and the V segment lost 7 bases, leaving 15 bases of the junction unmatched. CDR3 sequence reads: CASTESGGAVKYGYTF. Here the CDR3 DNA reads TGTGCCAGTACGGAATCAGGGGGCGCGGTCAAGTATGGCTACACCTTC.

The chain has TRBV3-1 (or the pseudogene TRBV3-2) and TRBJ1-2; D is unresolved. CDR1 is LGHDT and CDR2 is YNNKEL in the germline V gene (reference sequence). V was shortened by 0 bases and J by 4 bases, with 6 bases between the two germline ends. The CDR3 runs to 13 residues. The CDR3 DNA sequence: TGTGCCAGCAGCCAAGAGCGCAGCTATGGCTACACCTTC. It translates to CASSQERSYGYTF.

V usage is TRBV3-1 (or the pseudogene TRBV3-2) and J usage is TRBJ2-7; 11 positions agree with TRBD2. There are 15 residues in the CDR3. Trimming cost V 4 bases and J 6 bases; bases outside gene matches: 8. Germline lookup yields CDR1 LGHDT and CDR2 YNNKEL (reference sequence). The CDR3 loop is CASSLSGRAFLEQYF. CDR3 DNA sequence: TGTGCCAGCAGCCTTAGCGGGAGGGCCTTCCTCGAGCAGTACTTC.

The rearrangement links TRBV5-8 to TRBJ2-6; D gene ambiguous. Trimming removed 6 bases at V and 0 bases at J, with 13 bases between. Germline CDR1 and CDR2: SGHTS and YDEGEE. CDR3 length equals 16 residues. The CDR3 bases are TGTGCCAGCACCAGTCAGCTACTCTCTGGGGCCAACGTCCTGACTTTC. Translated: CASTSQLLSGANVLTF.

The chain links TRBV19 to TRBJ2-1, with 9 bases lining up with TRBD1. Germline V gene lookup returns CDR1 LNHDA and CDR2 SQIVND (reference sequence). This CDR3 has 14 residues. The junction had 9 bases not matched to a gene; V was cut back by 10 bases and J by 5 bases. The CDR3 region is CATQPGQGNNEQFF. CDR3 coding DNA: TGTGCCACCCAACCGGGACAGGGAAACAATGAGCAGTTCTTC.